Following are 11 T cell receptor beta chains from one sample sequenced in a study of spatial heterogeneity in lung cancer. Time point defined: sample taken at primary tumor resection. General study results and limits: Mutation counts in tumors were tracked by counts of expanded intratumoral alpha and beta TCRs.

TCRdb re-derived calls from the 5' RACE reads in MiXCR, one entry per CDR3 protein. The table lists around 20,000 distinct CDR3 sequences, roughly 5% of them singletons. What these receptors recognize is not known. This sample comprised lung tumor tissue, obtained at surgery. Receptors were obtained from a female donor with early-stage non-small cell lung cancer.

This clonotype was observed at least ten times. In a library made to pick up alpha chains, this beta chain is a stray read with a size that means little. The rearrangement links TRBV20-1 to TRBJ2-3; D possibly corresponds to TRBD1 (6 bases). The germline gives CDR1 DFQATT, CDR2 SNEGSKA (reference sequence). The CDR3 length is 14 residues. V was clipped by 5 bases and J by 1 base, with 13 bases between them. CDR3 bases: TGCAGTGCTCGGAACAGGGTCCGCACAGATACGCAGTATTTT. Its translation is CSARNRVRTDTQYF.

In its sample, this clonotype was seen many times. This beta chain turned up in a library designed for alpha chains; as an off-target read, its abundance says little. The chain joins TRBV10-3 to TRBJ2-3; 10 positions match TRBD2. Per germline, CDR1 ENHRY and CDR2 SYGVKD. V trimming: 7 bases; J trimming: 2 bases; junction bases outside the gene matches: 12. This CDR3 is built from 17 residues. CDR3 sequence reads: CAITKGGLAGVTDTQYF. DNA for the CDR3: TGTGCCATCACCAAGGGGGGGCTAGCGGGAGTCACAGATACGCAGTATTTT.

In this sample, this clonotype turned up many times. The library was designed around alpha chains, so this beta chain is a stray read whose abundance carries little weight. The V gene is TRBV29-1, the J gene TRBJ1-4; 8 bases match TRBD1. This CDR3 has 14 amino acids. The V gene end was trimmed by 6 bases and the J gene end by 8 bases; junction bases not matched to a gene: 11. Germline V gene data show CDR1 as SQVTM and CDR2 as ANQGSEA. The CDR3 DNA sequence: TGCAGCGTCGCGCCGGGACAGGCGGAAGAAAAACTGTTTTTT. Translated, it gives CSVAPGQAEEKLFF.

In this sample, this clonotype turned up a few times. This beta chain is a stray sequence in a library constructed for alpha chains; its clone size is not meaningful. CDR3 nucleotide sequence: TGCAGTGCCCCGGGACAGGGGGCCAGTGAGCAGTACTTC. Translation gives CSAPGQGASEQYF. V gene TRBV20-1 combines with J gene TRBJ2-7; 12 bases are shared with TRBD1. CDR3 length: 13 amino acids. Germline CDR1 reads DFQATT; CDR2 reads SNEGSKA (reference sequence). J gave up 7 bases and V 6 bases, and 7 bases lay outside the gene matches.

This clonotype was counted at least ten times. For a library built for alpha chains, this beta chain is a stray read; little rests on its size. The V gene is TRBV30, the J gene TRBJ2-3; D not certain. Germline values: CDR1 GTSNPN, CDR2 SVGIG (reference sequence). This CDR3 has 14 amino acids. Trimming stripped 2 bases from V and 1 base from J, with 10 bases between. The CDR3 nucleotides are TGTGCCTGGAGTTATCCTGGCGGCACAGATACGCAGTATTTT. Its translation: CAWSYPGGTDTQYF.

This clonotype was counted ten times or more. Little can be read into the size of this beta chain, an off-target read in a library designed for alpha chains. The chain employs TRBV5-1 and TRBJ2-2, with a tentative D call TRBD1 (6 bases). The germline V gene encodes CDR1 SGHRS and CDR2 YFSETQ. The V gene lost 4 bases and the J gene lost 6 bases, with 16 bases spanning the gap. The CDR3 spans 15 residues. Written as DNA, the CDR3 is TGCGCCAGCAGCAGCAGAGACAGGAAGCCCGGGGAGCTGTTTTTT. Translating gives CASSSRDRKPGELFF.

The sample holds many counts of this clonotype. This beta chain is an off-target read within a library intended for alpha chains, so its frequency means little. The chain uses TRBV5-6 and TRBJ2-6; D unclear. The CDR3 is made up of 15 amino acids. V dropped 6 bases and J dropped 2 bases, with 12 bases sitting between them. Looked up from germline, CDR1 is SGHDT and CDR2 is YYEEEE. The CDR3 nucleotides are TGTGCCAGCAATCTTAGGGTTGCTGGGGCCAACGTCCTGACTTTC. As protein: CASNLRVAGANVLTF.

This clonotype was detected many times. Little can be read into the size of this beta chain, an off-target read in a library designed for alpha chains. V gene TRBV7-6 combines with J gene TRBJ2-5; the D call may be TRBD1 or TRBD2 (5 bases each). Trimming took 1 base from V and 9 from J, leaving 15 bases between them. CDR1 and CDR2 from the germline V gene are SGHVS and FNYEAQ. The CDR3 runs 14 residues. In DNA form, the CDR3 reads TGTGCCAGCAGCTTAGAGCGAGATTGGGGGTCCCAGTACTTC. It yields the protein CASSLERDWGSQYF.

The sample holds many counts of this clonotype. For a library built for alpha chains, this beta chain is a stray read; little rests on its size. This rearrangement joins TRBV20-1 to TRBJ2-7, with D possibly being TRBD1 (5 bases). With 3 bases removed from V and 0 bases from J, the gap between germline ends came to 6 bases. The CDR3 runs to 12 residues. Germline V CDR1 and CDR2: DFQATT, SNEGSKA (reference sequence). CDR3 in amino acids: CSARQGSYEQYF. CDR3 bases: TGCAGTGCTAGGCAGGGCTCCTACGAGCAGTACTTC.

This clonotype was observed many times. Because the library targeted alpha chains, this beta chain is an off-target read whose size means little. This chain connects TRBV5-1 to TRBJ1-3; no clear D. V lost 2 bases and J lost 0, with 9 bases in between. CDR1 and CDR2 from the germline V gene are SGHRS and YFSETQ. This CDR3 has 15 residues. The CDR3 spells CASSFQPFSGNTIYF. The CDR3 DNA reads TGCGCCAGCAGCTTCCAACCTTTCTCTGGAAACACCATATATTTT.

This clonotype came up many times. With the library built for alpha chains, this beta chain is off target and its frequency is not meaningful. The genes are TRBV12-3 or TRBV12-4 and TRBJ2-2, with D unresolved. V shed 6 bases and J shed 0 bases, with 8 bases lying between them. This CDR3 has 14 residues. The CDR3 region is CASSSYANTGELFF. For the CDR3, the DNA is TGTGCCAGCAGCTCTTACGCGAACACCGGGGAGCTGTTTTTT.